The 31 T cell receptor beta chains given below trace back to one sample, sequenced in a study of TIL therapy for anti-PD-1-resistant metastatic lung cancer. This was the immunoSEQ v3 assay. Only in-frame clones appear in the TCRdb table, and some are missing; sequencing was by immunoSEQ multiplex PCR. This sample has 45,000 to 75,000 clones, with around 68% found just once. Documented time point: pre-treatment sample, taken before nivolumab and TIL therapy. The sample was blood, taken at baseline. Receptor source: a person aged 25 to 80 with non-small cell lung cancer.

Only a few counts were recorded for this clone. Other DNA sequences within the sample encode an identical CDR3. The V call is TRBV5-1, the J call TRBJ2-5; D is uncertain. CDR1 and CDR2 (germline): SGHRS, YFSETQ. This CDR3 contains 13 residues. Trimming left V 0 bases short and J 3 bases short, with 6 bases between. CDR3 protein: CASSLVVEETQYF. The CDR3 DNA is TGCGCCAGCAGCTTGGTTGTCGAAGAGACCCAGTACTTC.

The table lists this clone with a few counts. Germline and junction disagree at one end, which may indicate a read error. The CDR3 DNA follows: TGTGCCAGCTCGGGACAGGGCGGTTGGAAAGCAACCTTC. As protein: CASSGQGGWKATF. This chain uses TRBV6-6 with TRBJ2-7, with 9 nucleotides matching TRBD1. Germline-derived CDR1 and CDR2 are MNHNY and SVGAGI (reference sequence). This CDR3 is 13 amino acids long.

The CDR3 nucleotides read TGCGCCAGCAGCCAGACTAGCGGGGGCACAGATACGCAGTATTTT. It encodes CASSQTSGGTDTQYF. The V and J genes are TRBV10-1 and TRBJ2-3, with 11 positions matching TRBD2. The CDR3 length is 15 residues. V dropped 6 bases and J dropped 1; count of bases not matched to a gene: 3. Germline V gives CDR1 WNHNN, CDR2 SYGVQD (reference sequence).

The rearrangement uses TRBV6-1 and TRBJ1-5, with D hard to call. Germline CDR1 and CDR2: MNHNS and SASEGT. CDR3 size: 13 residues. Trimming removed 4 bases at V and 4 bases at J, with 8 bases between. For the CDR3, the DNA is TGTGCCAGCAGTGGCGACGGAAATCAGCCCCAGCATTTT. It codes for CASSGDGNQPQHF.

This chain joins TRBV1 and TRBJ2-7; the table calls TRBD2, which could not be checked here. TRBV1 is marked as a pseudogene. There are 15 residues in the CDR3. The CDR3 DNA is TGCACCAGCAGCCAAAAAAGCGGGGGCTCCTACGAGCAGTACTTC. Translating gives CTSSQKSGGSYEQYF.

The J gene is TRBJ2-4, the V gene TRBV7-9; TRBD1 is a possible D gene (6 bases). This CDR3 is 12 amino acids long. CDR1 is SEHNR, CDR2 FQNEAQ, per germline (reference sequence). The germline V and J ends were trimmed by 4 bases and 9 bases, with 10 bases remaining between them. CDR3 DNA sequence: TGTGCCAGCAGCTATACAGGGTCCATTCAGTACTTC. Translation: CASSYTGSIQYF.

V usage is TRBV13 and J usage is TRBJ2-1; D may be TRBD1 (6 bases). CDR3 length: 16 amino acids. In germline, CDR1 is PRHDT, CDR2 FYEKMQ (reference sequence). Trimming removed 5 bases from V and 2 bases from J, with 16 bases in between. The DNA of the CDR3 is TGTGCCAGCAGCGCCGAATCAGGGGCCCCCTACAATGAGCAGTTCTTC. This sequence encodes CASSAESGAPYNEQFF.

The chain is built from TRBV10-3 and TRBJ2-3, with D hard to call. This CDR3 contains 12 residues. Germline V gene lookup returns CDR1 ENHRY and CDR2 SYGVKD. Trimming removed 8 bases at V and 3 bases at J, with 9 bases between. CDR3 DNA: TGTGCCATCGGGCCGTTAACAGATACGCAGTATTTT. As protein: CAIGPLTDTQYF.

V and J are TRBV7-9 and TRBJ1-1, with D possibly being TRBD1 (6 bases). The CDR3 runs 15 residues. V shed 5 bases and J shed 1 base, with 14 bases lying between them. Germline CDR1 is SEHNR and CDR2 is FQNEAQ (reference sequence). In DNA form, the CDR3 reads TGTGCCAGCAGCCGTGATCGGACAGCGAACACTGAAGCTTTCTTT. Its translation: CASSRDRTANTEAFF.

V gene TRBV29-1 combines with J gene TRBJ2-3; TRBD2 matches 9 bases. In germline, CDR1 is SQVTM, CDR2 ANQGSEA. V shed 2 bases and J 7 bases; nucleotides not matched to a gene: 7. The CDR3 runs 14 residues. CDR3: CSVEMSGRSNTQYF. CDR3 DNA: TGCAGCGTTGAAATGAGCGGGAGGTCTAATACGCAGTATTTT.

The rearrangement links TRBV30 to TRBJ2-1; 8 bases match TRBD2. Germline CDR1 is GTSNPN and CDR2 is SVGIG (reference sequence). The CDR3 consists of 13 residues. V gave up 5 bases and J gave up 9 bases; unmatched junction bases: 9. DNA for the CDR3: TGTGCCTGGGCCCGGGGGGGCGAGAGTGAGCAGTTCTTC. Its protein product is CAWARGGESEQFF.

The rearrangement uses TRBV7-8 and TRBJ1-3; D remains ambiguous. Germline V gene lookup returns CDR1 SGHVS and CDR2 FQNEAQ. The germline V and J ends were trimmed by 5 bases and 4 bases, with 15 bases remaining between them. The CDR3 has 15 residues. The CDR3 sequence: CASSRLRTAGNTIYF. In DNA, the CDR3 is TGTGCCAGCAGCCGCTTGAGGACGGCCGGAAACACCATATATTTT. The full variable domain, rest sourced from reference TRBV7-8 and TRBJ1-3, is GAGVSQSPRYKVAKRGQDVALRCDPISGHVSLFWYQQALGQGPEFLTYFQNEAQLDKSGLPSDRFFAERPEGSVSTLKIQRTQQEDSAVYLCASSRLRTAGNTIYFGEGSWLTVV.

This clone was counted a few times. The V and J genes are TRBV19 and TRBJ2-2; D remains ambiguous. Germline CDR1 and CDR2: LNHDA and SQIVND (reference sequence). The CDR3 spans 16 residues. V dropped 6 bases and J dropped 0 bases, with 14 bases sitting between them. CDR3 DNA sequence: TGTGCCAGTAGCGGCTATGAAGGCGCGAACACCGGGGAGCTGTTTTTT. Translation gives CASSGYEGANTGELFF.

The gene calls are TRBV11-3 and TRBJ2-1; a possible D gene is TRBD2 (5 bases). Germline CDR1 SGHNT, CDR2 YENEEA. This CDR3 has 13 residues. Trimming cost V 5 bases and J 8 bases, with 13 bases left between them. The CDR3 nucleotides are TGTGCCAGCAGCGACGTCCTCGGGGATGAGCAGTTCTTC. This translates into CASSDVLGDEQFF.

The chain recombines TRBV4-2 with TRBJ1-4, with D tentatively TRBD1 (5 bases). The CDR3 length is 14 residues. V was shortened by 4 bases and J by 5 bases, with 11 bases between the two germline ends. Germline V gene lookup returns CDR1 LGHNA and CDR2 YNFKEQ. CDR3 DNA sequence: TGTGCCAGCAGCCTTGGGCAGGGAAATGAAAAACTGTTTTTT. It yields the protein CASSLGQGNEKLFF.

A few counts support this clone. The chain combines TRBV5-1 with TRBJ1-2; the match to TRBD1 covers 8 bases. Germline CDR1 reads SGHRS; CDR2 reads YFSETQ. CDR3 length: 16 amino acids. The V gene end was trimmed by 0 bases and the J gene end by 3 bases; junction bases not matched to a gene: 7. The CDR3 coding sequence is TGCGCCAGCAGCTTGGGTCCAGAGACAGGGGACTATGGCTACACCTTC. Its protein is CASSLGPETGDYGYTF.

This clone occurred once. The rearrangement uses TRBV6-5 and TRBJ1-6, with a tentative D call TRBD1 (6 bases). This CDR3 is built from 15 residues. Deletions cut 5 bases from V and 7 bases from J, with 15 bases between. Germline loops: CDR1 MNHEY, CDR2 SVGAGI. CDR3 amino acids: CASSPGGIGNSPLHF. Here the CDR3 DNA reads TGTGCCAGCAGTCCGGGGGGCATAGGAAATTCACCCCTCCACTTT.

The chain couples TRBV7-9 to TRBJ2-1; D is unresolved. The V gene's germline CDR1 is SEHNR and CDR2 FQNEAQ (reference sequence). This CDR3 has 14 amino acids. V lost 4 bases and J lost 1, with 8 bases in between. DNA for the CDR3: TGTGCCAGCAGCTCGGGTCAATCCTACAATGAGCAGTTCTTC. It codes for CASSSGQSYNEQFF.

V usage is TRBV5-1 and J usage is TRBJ2-1; a possible D gene is TRBD1 (5 bases). Between the trimmed V and J ends, which lost 2 bases and 3 bases, there was a span of 9 bases. The CDR3 length is 14 residues. CDR1 SGHRS and CDR2 YFSETQ come from the germline V gene. CDR3 region: CASSFSGYYNEQFF. DNA of the CDR3: TGCGCCAGCAGCTTTTCAGGGTACTACAATGAGCAGTTCTTC.

The genes are TRBV13 and TRBJ1-1, with 11 bases matching TRBD1. Germline V lookup: CDR1 PRHDT, CDR2 FYEKMQ (reference sequence). V trimming: 4 bases; J trimming: 6 bases; junction bases outside the gene matches: 10. CDR3 size: 16 residues. This chain's CDR3 is CASSWGTGGAVAEAFF. DNA of the CDR3: TGTGCCAGCAGCTGGGGGACAGGGGGAGCCGTCGCTGAAGCTTTCTTT.

The V call is TRBV11-3, the J call TRBJ2-1, with D perhaps assigned TRBD1 or TRBD2 (6 bases each). The V end was cut by 6 bases, the J end by 7 bases, with 16 bases between. Germline loops: CDR1 SGHNT, CDR2 YENEEA. CDR3 length: 14 residues. The CDR3 reads CASSEGEEMNEQFF. The CDR3 DNA is TGTGCCAGCAGTGAGGGGGAGGAGATGAATGAGCAGTTCTTC.

V is TRBV14 and J is TRBJ2-1, with D tentatively TRBD2 (6 bases). The CDR3 spans 13 residues. The V end was cut by 2 bases, the J end by 8 bases, with 10 bases between. Germline CDR1 and CDR2: SGHDN and FVKESK. CDR3 in DNA: TGTGCCAGCAGCCAACTAGCGAGGGATGAGCAGTTCTTC. Protein sequence: CASSQLARDEQFF.

The chain carries TRBV5-6 and TRBJ1-1; no definite D call. The CDR3 runs to 13 residues. Germline-derived CDR1 and CDR2 are SGHDT and YYEEEE. V was pared by 3 bases and J by 1 base, with 7 bases between. The CDR3 sequence is CASSSPRNTEAFF. CDR3 nucleotides: TGTGCCAGCAGCTCCCCCAGGAACACTGAAGCTTTCTTT.

The chain employs TRBV5-1 and TRBJ2-1; 11 nucleotides match TRBD2. The CDR3 consists of 19 residues. Germline V lookup: CDR1 SGHRS, CDR2 YFSETQ. Losses at the gene ends were 4 bases for V and 1 base for J; bases not matched to a gene: 13. CDR3 sequence (DNA): TGCGCCAGCAGCATAAAGACTAGCGGGACTACTGCATCCTACAATGAGCAGTTCTTC. It yields the protein CASSIKTSGTTASYNEQFF.

The chain joins TRBV7-8 to TRBJ1-1; D is unclear. Germline CDR1 reads SGHVS; CDR2 reads FQNEAQ. V was cut by 2 bases and J by 1 base, with 5 bases left in between. The CDR3 has 13 amino acids. CDR3 coding DNA: TGTGCCAGCAGCTTACACAGGAACACTGAAGCTTTCTTT. It codes for CASSLHRNTEAFF. Full variable domain (outside the CDR3, taken from reference TRBV7-8 and TRBJ1-1): GAGVSQSPRYKVAKRGQDVALRCDPISGHVSLFWYQQALGQGPEFLTYFQNEAQLDKSGLPSDRFFAERPEGSVSTLKIQRTQQEDSAVYLCASSLHRNTEAFFGQGTRLTVV.

The rearrangement links TRBV15 to TRBJ1-3, with 8 bases lining up with TRBD1. V dropped 1 base and J dropped 10; count of bases not matched to a gene: 0. Germline CDR1 and CDR2: LNHNV and YYDKDF (reference sequence). The CDR3 spans 12 residues. CDR3 protein: CATSRGQGTIYF. CDR3 nucleotide sequence: TGTGCCACCAGCAGAGGACAGGGGACCATATATTTT.

The CDR3 DNA sequence: TGCAGCGTTTCTAATGCTCGGGGGAGTTCCACTGAAGCTTTCTTT. Encoded protein: CSVSNARGSSTEAFF. This chain links TRBV29-1 with TRBJ1-1; D is possibly TRBD1 (5 bases). The CDR3 runs 15 residues. V lost 5 bases to trimming and J lost 4 bases, with 20 bases between them. Germline-derived CDR1 and CDR2 are SQVTM and ANQGSEA.

This clone appeared a few times. The chain recombines TRBV20-1 with TRBJ1-2, with 7 bases lining up with TRBD1. Germline V gene lookup returns CDR1 DFQATT and CDR2 SNEGSKA (reference sequence). The CDR3 is 11 amino acids. The junction had 1 base not matched to a gene; V was cut back by 5 bases and J by 4 bases. The CDR3 nucleotides are TGCAGTGCTGACAGGGCCTATGGCTACACCTTC. This codes for CSADRAYGYTF.

J is TRBJ1-1 and V is TRBV4-2; D might be TRBD1 (6 bases). Germline CDR1 LGHNA, CDR2 YNFKEQ. Trimming pared 6 bases from V and 0 bases from J, leaving 17 bases between. The CDR3 runs 16 residues. This CDR3 is CASRTGQLNMNTEAFF. DNA of the CDR3: TGTGCCAGCAGGACCGGACAGCTTAACATGAACACTGAAGCTTTCTTT.

The V call is TRBV11-2, the J call TRBJ2-5; tentatively, D is TRBD2 (5 bases). Trimming pared 2 bases from V and 2 bases from J, leaving 12 bases between. From germline, CDR1 is SGHAT and CDR2 FQNNGV. There are 15 residues in the CDR3. CDR3 sequence reads: CASSLIISGQETQYF. CDR3 DNA sequence: TGTGCCAGCAGCTTAATCATCAGCGGACAAGAGACCCAGTACTTC.

This chain connects TRBV5-1 to TRBJ1-1, with 7 nucleotides matching TRBD1. The CDR3 spans 13 residues. V gave up 7 bases and J gave up 5 bases; unmatched junction bases: 8. Germline V gene sequence: CDR1 SGHRS, CDR2 YFSETQ. CDR3 sequence reads: CASRTGPQTEAFF. The DNA for the CDR3 is TGCGCCAGCCGGACAGGACCGCAGACTGAAGCTTTCTTT.